What follows is one T cell receptor (beta chain) and its context. Its antigen target is currently unknown. Per-base qualities were not stored, and no clone one base away is much larger. In the ViraFEST assay, PBMC were stimulated with viral peptide pools, and TCR sequencing was then used to find antigen-specific CD4+ T cell clonotypes based on their expansion. After about 9 days of culture, CD4+ T cells were isolated with the EasySep CD4+ T cell isolation kit. Participants received two doses of either the BNT162b2 or the mRNA-1273 mRNA SARS-CoV-2 vaccine. Negative nucleocapsid antibody results before and after vaccination confirmed that the healthy vaccine recipients had no prior SARS-CoV-2 infection. A few million PBMC per well were cultured with approximately 10 ug/ml peptides in IMDM containing roughly 5% human AB serum, roughly 9.5 IU/ml IL-2 and gentamicin. Half of the culture medium was replaced with fresh IL-2-containing medium on days 3 and 7. Each peptide stimulation condition was cultured in triplicate wells unless otherwise noted. PBMC were separated from whole blood using Ficoll-Paque Plus gradient centrifugation and were then either cryopreserved at -140C or used fresh. The spike proteins of SARS-CoV-2 and of the common cold coronaviruses HCoV-NL63, HCoV-OC43 and HCoV-229E were spanned by overlapping peptide pools. Genomic DNA was extracted from cultured CD4+ T cells with the QIAamp micro DNA kit.

The sample comes from a study of vaccination effects on CD4 cells after COVID-19 (dated by TCRdb to between 2020 and 2023). In the study overall: Post-vaccine samples across the study were collected a median of 72 days after the second dose, with a range of 14 to 241. The study compared SARS-CoV-2 spike-specific CD4+ TCR repertoires before and after mRNA vaccination in COVID-19 convalescent patients and infection-naive vaccine recipients. Cultures from other donors in the study were sequenced with the Oncomine TCR Beta short-read assay on an Illumina iSeq 100. Altogether, some 10 COVID-19 convalescent patients and a handful of SARS-CoV-2-naive healthy vaccine recipients made up the full study.

Trimming at the junction amounts to 3 bases on V and 2 bases on J, and the germline ends lie 7 bases apart. The germline V gene provides CDR1 KGHDR and CDR2 SFDVKD. The CDR3 contains 14 residues, cysteine and phenylalanine counted. CDR3 DNA is the only sequence kept; it has 42 bases, read in frame from the first base. Receptors were amplified or captured by the immunoSEQ multiplex PCR assay. TCR beta CDR3 sequencing was performed on DNA from the cultured, isolated CD4+ T cells. Per the authors' processing: The analysis removed non-productive TCR sequences, trimmed reads to the CDR3 region, and retained only CDR3s that were 7 or more amino acids long. Antigen-specific clonotypes were identified using the MANAFEST web app by comparison of expansion in peptide wells against reference cultures. For clones to be considered positive, expansion at FDR<0.05 versus reference and all other wells, an odds ratio above 5, and a frequency above 0.1% in two replicate wells were required. Clonotypes significantly expanded in SARS-CoV-2 spike wells and in at least one common cold coronavirus spike condition were defined as cross-reactive. Levenshtein distance calculated with the stringdist R package was used to assess CDR3 similarity, and unrooted trees were constructed with ape in R 3.6.1. TCRdb limited this immuneACCESS table to in-frame rearrangements with V and J called. A share of clones is missing; checked studies link under half to unresolved V genes, and the rest is unexplained. V, J and clone size were drawn from that table, and D and trimming were deduced from the DNA. The sample yields 23,000 or so clones; roughly 76% were counted once. The ten largest clones represent about 5.8% of the sample.

Here is what the overall study found, with its caveats: In healthy vaccine recipients, vaccine-induced clones were almost all SARS-CoV-2 mono-reactive, with only 1 of 255 cross-reactive with common cold coronaviruses. Limitations of the study were the small number of convalescent patients and the absence of early post-infection timepoints. Marked clonal contraction was observed in both infection-induced and vaccine-induced clones at late post-vaccination timepoints, consistent with waning T cell responses.

The chain joins TRBV24-1 to TRBJ1-5; the D gene is unclear. The sequencing here drew on CD4+ T cells from PBMCs cultured with SARS-CoV-2 spike peptides, taken after COVID-19 vaccination. In light of the paper, this sample's cell subset or site label describes: SARS-CoV-2 spike overlapping peptide pool stimulation. This clonotype was obtained from a human donor who received a COVID-19 vaccine. Some clones in this sample may be carry-over from other donors' samples. The CDR3 protein is CATSDPMGNQPQHF. The DNA sequence is as follows: TGTGCCACCAGTGATCCGATGGGCAATCAGCCCCAGCATTTT.